The 4 T cell receptor beta chains in this list originate from one sample, sequenced in a study of T-cell memory formation after mild COVID-19. Using its own MiXCR run on the 5' RACE reads, TCRdb lists one record per CDR3 protein. The repertoire holds 210,000 or so distinct CDR3 sequences, with under 12% as singletons. The sample consisted of PBMCs or a T cell subset sorted from them (not recorded which). Receptor source: a man in his late teens or twenties who had mild COVID-19 (a few samples of this study predate the infection). Cell type and time point are not known.

Regarding this clonotype: The junction shows a germline mismatch at one end, possibly a read error. The chain couples TRBV4-2 to TRBJ2-3; 8 nucleotides match TRBD2. The CDR3 covers 16 residues. Germline CDR1 LGHNA, CDR2 YNFKEQ. This chain's CDR3 is CSSSQDFRGGTDTQYF. The CDR3 DNA reads as TGTTCCAGCAGCCAAGATTTTCGGGGGGGGACAGATACGCAGTATTTT.

This clonotype was seen only a few times. V usage is TRBV12-3 or TRBV12-4 and J usage is TRBJ1-3; 9 positions agree with TRBD1. The J segment lost 0 bases and the V segment lost 6 bases, leaving 9 bases of the junction unmatched. CDR3 size: 17 residues. CDR3 in amino acids: CASSSGTGPSSGNTIYF. The CDR3 coding sequence is TGTGCCAGCAGCTCCGGGACAGGGCCAAGCTCTGGAAACACCATATATTTT.

V and J are TRBV6-5 and TRBJ2-7; 11 bases are a match to TRBD1. The CDR3 is made up of 15 amino acids. Trimming removed 4 bases from V and 6 bases from J; junction bases left unmatched: 8. Germline V gene sequence: CDR1 MNHEY, CDR2 SVGAGI. The CDR3 nucleotides are TGTGCCAGCAGTTCCCCGGGACAGGGGGGTGGCGAGCAGTACTTC. Its translation is CASSSPGQGGGEQYF.

This clonotype has more than one count but fewer than ten. Here the CDR3 reads CSVFSGVGETQYF. The CDR3 DNA reads as TGCAGCGTCTTTAGCGGGGTCGGGGAGACCCAGTACTTC. The genes are TRBV29-1 and TRBJ2-5; 8 bases are shared with TRBD2. The CDR3 is 13 amino acids. Losses at the gene ends were 6 bases for V and 5 bases for J; bases not matched to a gene: 8. The germline V gene encodes CDR1 SQVTM and CDR2 ANQGSEA.